The TCR beta chain described here comes from a study of T cell changes during pregnancy in multiple sclerosis. This CDR3 comprises 16 residues. Germline CDR1 SGHRS, CDR2 YFSETQ. The J segment lost 7 bases and the V segment lost 2 bases, leaving 8 bases of the junction unmatched. Clones were sequenced by immunoSEQ multiplex PCR, and TCRdb holds only the in-frame ones, with some missing. The data hold some 90,000 clones, with about 92% observed a single time. Sequenced material: peripheral blood, taken in the first trimester of pregnancy. This sequence originates from a female donor with multiple sclerosis, enrolled in a pregnancy study. The chain is built from TRBV5-1 and TRBJ2-1, with 11 bases that match TRBD1. The CDR3 DNA is TGCGCCAGCAGCTTAGAGGGGACAGGGGGACGGAATGAGCAGTTCTTC. Residues: CASSLEGTGGRNEQFF.